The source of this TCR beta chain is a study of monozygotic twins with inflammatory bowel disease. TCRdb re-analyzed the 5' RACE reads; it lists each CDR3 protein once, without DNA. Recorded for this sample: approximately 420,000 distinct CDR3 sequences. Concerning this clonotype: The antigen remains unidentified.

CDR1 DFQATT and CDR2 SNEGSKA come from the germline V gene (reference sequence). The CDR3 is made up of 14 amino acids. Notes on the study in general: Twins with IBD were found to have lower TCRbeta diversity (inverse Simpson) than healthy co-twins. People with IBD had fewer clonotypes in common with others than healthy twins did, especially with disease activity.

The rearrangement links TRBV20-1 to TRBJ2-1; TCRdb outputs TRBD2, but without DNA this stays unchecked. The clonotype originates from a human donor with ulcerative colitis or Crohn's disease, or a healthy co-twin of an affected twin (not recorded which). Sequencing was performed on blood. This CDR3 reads CSARVGTSRNEQFF.